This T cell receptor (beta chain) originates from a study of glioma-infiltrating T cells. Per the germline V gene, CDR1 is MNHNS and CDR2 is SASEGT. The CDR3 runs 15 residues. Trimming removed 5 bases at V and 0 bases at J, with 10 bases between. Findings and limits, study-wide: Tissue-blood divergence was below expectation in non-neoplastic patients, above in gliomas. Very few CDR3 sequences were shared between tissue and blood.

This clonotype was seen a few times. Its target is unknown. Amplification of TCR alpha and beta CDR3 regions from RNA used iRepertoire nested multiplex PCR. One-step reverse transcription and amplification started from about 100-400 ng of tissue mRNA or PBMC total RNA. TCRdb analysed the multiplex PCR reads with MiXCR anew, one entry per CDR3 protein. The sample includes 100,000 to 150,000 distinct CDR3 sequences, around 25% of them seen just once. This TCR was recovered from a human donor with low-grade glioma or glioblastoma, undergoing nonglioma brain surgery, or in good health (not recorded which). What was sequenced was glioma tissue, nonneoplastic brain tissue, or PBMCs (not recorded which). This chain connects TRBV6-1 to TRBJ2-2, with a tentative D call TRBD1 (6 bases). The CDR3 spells CASSIGGTNTGELFF. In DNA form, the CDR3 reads TGTGCCAGCAGTATAGGGGGTACGAACACCGGGGAGCTGTTTTTT.